This T cell receptor beta chain was observed in a study of Graves' ophthalmopathy and Graves' hyperthyroidism. On the study more broadly: Upon initial diagnosis and before any treatment, peripheral blood was collected.

The CDR3 is made up of 13 amino acids. Per the germline V gene, CDR1 is DFQATT and CDR2 is SNEGSKA (reference sequence). General study points: Blood contained most expanded thyroid clonotypes exceeding 0.001 frequency.

CDR3 regions of TCR beta were amplified from RNA transcripts. A first-round RT-PCR used HTBI primers, followed by a second-round multiplex PCR. TCRdb analysed the multiplex PCR reads with MiXCR anew, one entry per CDR3 protein. This table has some 520,000 distinct CDR3 sequences, around 15% appearing once. This clonotype was picked up many times. Antigen specificity is unknown. The diagnosis was founded upon clinical symptoms, serum thyroxine, TRAb, thyroid ultrasound and orbital computed tomography. The authors used Ficoll-Paque density gradient centrifugation to separate PBMCs. The input was approximately 10 ml of fresh peripheral blood.

Sequencing was performed on blood. This TCR derives from a woman under 40 with Graves' ophthalmopathy. The chain recombines TRBV20-1 with TRBJ2-7, with 11 bases aligning to TRBD2. The CDR3 is CRARLAGSYEQYF. The DNA for the CDR3 is TGCAGGGCCCGACTAGCGGGGTCCTACGAGCAGTACTTC.